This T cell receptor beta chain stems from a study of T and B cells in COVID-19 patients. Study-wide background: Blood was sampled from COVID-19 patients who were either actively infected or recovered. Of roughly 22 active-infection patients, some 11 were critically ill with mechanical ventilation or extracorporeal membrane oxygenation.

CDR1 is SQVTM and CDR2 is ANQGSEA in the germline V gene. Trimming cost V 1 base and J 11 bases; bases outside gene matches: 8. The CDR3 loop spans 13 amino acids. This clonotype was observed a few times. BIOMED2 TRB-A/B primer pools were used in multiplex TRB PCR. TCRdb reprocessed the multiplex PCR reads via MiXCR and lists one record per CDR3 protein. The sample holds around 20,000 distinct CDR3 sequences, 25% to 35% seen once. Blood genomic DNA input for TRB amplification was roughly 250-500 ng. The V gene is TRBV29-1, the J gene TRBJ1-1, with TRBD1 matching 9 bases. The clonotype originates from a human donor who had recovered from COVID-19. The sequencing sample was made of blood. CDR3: CSVEAGTGTSAFF. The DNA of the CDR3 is TGCAGCGTTGAAGCGGGGACAGGGACTAGTGCTTTCTTT.